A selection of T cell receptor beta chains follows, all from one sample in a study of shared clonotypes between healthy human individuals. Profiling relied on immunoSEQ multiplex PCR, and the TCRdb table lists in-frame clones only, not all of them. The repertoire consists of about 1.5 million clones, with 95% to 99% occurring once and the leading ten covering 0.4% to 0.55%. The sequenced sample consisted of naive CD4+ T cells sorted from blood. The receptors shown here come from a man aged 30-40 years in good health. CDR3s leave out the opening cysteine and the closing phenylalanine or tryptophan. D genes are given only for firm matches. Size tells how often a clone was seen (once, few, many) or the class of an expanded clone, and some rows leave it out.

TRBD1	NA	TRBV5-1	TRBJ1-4	ASSTTGAEKLF
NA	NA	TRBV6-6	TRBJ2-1	ASSADRYNEQF
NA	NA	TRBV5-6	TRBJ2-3	ASSLSSLSTDTQY
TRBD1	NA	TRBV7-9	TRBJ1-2	ASSLLQRDRDRFNYGYT
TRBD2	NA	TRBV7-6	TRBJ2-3	ASSSGLAGVTDTQY
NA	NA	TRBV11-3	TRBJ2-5	ASSLSGSTLETQY
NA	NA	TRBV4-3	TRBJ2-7	ASSRGRTYEQY
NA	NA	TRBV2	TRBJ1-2	ASSSGQLLGYT
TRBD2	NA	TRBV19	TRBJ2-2	ASSILAGGPGTGELF
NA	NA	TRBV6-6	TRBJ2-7	ASLRGHSYEQY
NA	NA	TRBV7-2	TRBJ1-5	ASSPYSNQPQH
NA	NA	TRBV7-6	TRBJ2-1	ASSLALAASSYNEQF
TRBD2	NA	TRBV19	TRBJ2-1	ASSYLAGHSYNEQF
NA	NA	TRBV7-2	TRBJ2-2	ASSLGANTGELF
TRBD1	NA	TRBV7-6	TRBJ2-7	ASSSGAGQAAYEQY
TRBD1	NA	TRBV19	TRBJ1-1	ASLSPFGTASAHTEAF
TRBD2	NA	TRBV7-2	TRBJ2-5	ASSSRGRAHQETQY
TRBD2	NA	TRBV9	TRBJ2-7	ASSDTASGPYEQY
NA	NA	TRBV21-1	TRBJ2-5	ASLRGRLGETQY
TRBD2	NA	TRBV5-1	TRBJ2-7	ASSLKGLAESYEQY
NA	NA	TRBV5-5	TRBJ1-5	ASSLDWYQPQH
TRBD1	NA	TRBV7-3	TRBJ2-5	ASSLKSGGEETQY
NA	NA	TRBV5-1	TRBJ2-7	ASSLDAGAEQY
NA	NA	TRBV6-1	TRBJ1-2	ASSEWGGRVGYGYT
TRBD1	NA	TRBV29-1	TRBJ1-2	SVVEQGRPNYGYT
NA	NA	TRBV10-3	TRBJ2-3	AISDPAASTDTQY
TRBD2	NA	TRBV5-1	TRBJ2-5	TSQNSGKGETQY
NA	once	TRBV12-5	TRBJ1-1	ASGQTRGTEAF
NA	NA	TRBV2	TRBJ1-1	ASSGQRNTEAF
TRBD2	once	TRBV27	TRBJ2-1	ASSYLLAAPYNEQF
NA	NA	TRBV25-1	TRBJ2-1	ASTPSGGELHEQF
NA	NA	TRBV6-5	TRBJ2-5	ASSSSGQETQY
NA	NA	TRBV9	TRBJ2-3	ASSVVAATTDTQY
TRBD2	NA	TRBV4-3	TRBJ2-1	ASSQEPTSGSQNEQF
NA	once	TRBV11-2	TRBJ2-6	ASSSVETGPPPGANVLT
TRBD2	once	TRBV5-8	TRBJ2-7	ASSPFGGRAYEQY
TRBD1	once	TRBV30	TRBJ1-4	AWTGTDRVREKLF
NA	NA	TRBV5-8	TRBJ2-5	ASNPWQAGGGRETQY
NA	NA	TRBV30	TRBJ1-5	AWSLGASNQPQH
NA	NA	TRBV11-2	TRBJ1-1	ASSPHLGLAKYTEAF
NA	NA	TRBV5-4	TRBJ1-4	ASSLGLAEKLF
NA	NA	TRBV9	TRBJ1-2	ASSVPRSGYT
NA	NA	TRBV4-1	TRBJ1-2	ASSGLSTGPYGYT